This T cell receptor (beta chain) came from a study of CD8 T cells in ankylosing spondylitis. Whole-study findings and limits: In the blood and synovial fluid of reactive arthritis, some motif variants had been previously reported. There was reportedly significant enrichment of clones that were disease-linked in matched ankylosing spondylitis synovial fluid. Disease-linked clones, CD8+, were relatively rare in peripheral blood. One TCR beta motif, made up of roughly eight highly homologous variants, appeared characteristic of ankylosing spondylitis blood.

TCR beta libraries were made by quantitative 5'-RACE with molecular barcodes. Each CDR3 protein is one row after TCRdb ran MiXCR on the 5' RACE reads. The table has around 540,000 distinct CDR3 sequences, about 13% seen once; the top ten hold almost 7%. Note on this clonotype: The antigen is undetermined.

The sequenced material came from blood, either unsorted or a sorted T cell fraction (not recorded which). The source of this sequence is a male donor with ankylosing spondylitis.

CDR3 DNA: TGTGCCAGCAGCAGAAGTTTAGCGGGCAACTCCTACAATGAGCAGTTCTTC. As protein: CASSRSLAGNSYNEQFF. The chain employs TRBV6-1 and TRBJ2-1, with TRBD2 matching 7 bases. The CDR3 runs to 17 residues. CDR1 and CDR2 from the germline V gene are MNHNS and SASEGT. J lost 0 bases, V lost 6 bases, and 11 bases had no gene match.